Following are 21 T cell receptor beta chains from one sample sequenced in a study of control samples from healthy donors and cancer patients (TCRdb year 2020). The library was obtained by the immunoSEQ multiplex PCR assay. Held by TCRdb, this immuneACCESS table contains in-frame sequences only and omits some clones. Under half of the omission traces to an unresolved V gene where checked; the cause of the rest is unknown. For this sample the table gives approximately 85,000 clones, of which 85% to 90% were detected only once. Less than 8.5% of the sample comes from the top ten. The sample taken for sequencing was blood. The receptors originated from a woman aged 55-69 years in good health.

The chain recombines TRBV5-1 with TRBJ2-2; 7 nucleotides align to TRBD2. Per the germline V gene, CDR1 is SGHRS and CDR2 is YFSETQ. This CDR3 is 17 amino acids long. Unmatched junction bases numbered 12, after V lost 3 bases and J lost 4 bases. The DNA for the CDR3 is TGCGCCAGCAGCTCCCCCTTTGGGGGGGGGAGCACCGGGGAGCTGTTTTTT. Protein product: CASSSPFGGGSTGELFF. Complete variable domain (other parts from reference TRBV5-1 and TRBJ2-2): KAGVTQTPRYLIKTRGQQVTLSCSPISGHRSVSWYQQTPGQGLQFLFEYFSETQRNKGNFPGRFSGRQFSNSRSEMNVSTLELGDSALYLCASSSPFGGGSTGELFFGEGSRLTVL.

In the case of this clone: This sample also contains other DNA sequences that code for the same CDR3. V and J are TRBV5-8 and TRBJ1-2; TRBD1 agrees at 8 bases. This CDR3 has 15 residues. V trimming: 5 bases; J trimming: 2 bases; junction bases outside the gene matches: 8. Looked up from germline, CDR1 is SGHTS and CDR2 is YDEGEE. The CDR3 sequence is CASSRGTGANYGYTF. The CDR3 bases are TGTGCCAGCAGTAGGGGGACAGGAGCAAACTATGGCTACACCTTC.

The CDR3 here is CASSLDPRSVNQPQHF. CDR3 sequence (DNA): TGCGCCAGCAGCTTGGACCCCAGGTCAGTCAATCAGCCCCAGCATTTT. The V and J genes are TRBV5-1 and TRBJ1-5, with no clear D. CDR3 length: 16 residues. Trimming removed 0 bases at V and 3 bases at J, with 13 bases between. Germline values: CDR1 SGHRS, CDR2 YFSETQ.

The CDR3 bases are TGTGCCAGCAGCTTACCCACCGGGACTAGCACAGATACGCAGTATTTT. It translates to CASSLPTGTSTDTQYF. The rearrangement joins TRBV7-9 to TRBJ2-3, with D perhaps matching TRBD2 (6 bases). Trimming took off 2 bases at V and 0 bases at J, with 12 bases between the two ends. The length of the CDR3 is 16 residues. CDR1 is SEHNR, CDR2 FQNEAQ, per germline (reference sequence).

This sequence joins TRBV18 and TRBJ1-2, with D maybe TRBD1 (6 bases). CDR1 is KGHSH and CDR2 is LQKENI in the germline V gene. CDR3 size: 18 residues. V was trimmed by 5 bases and J by 2 bases, leaving 24 bases between them. This CDR3 is CASSFTFTQGTGNYGYTF. The CDR3 DNA sequence: TGTGCCAGCTCATTCACGTTTACTCAGGGGACCGGGAACTATGGCTACACCTTC.

The V call is TRBV7-2, the J call TRBJ2-7, with TRBD2 matching over 11 bases. The CDR3 runs 14 residues. The germline CDR1 and CDR2 sequences are SGHTA and FQGNSA. After removal of 8 bases from V and 0 bases from J, the junction contained 3 bases not matched to a gene. CDR3 sequence (DNA): TGTGCCAGCGGGACTAGCGGAAGCTCCTACGAGCAGTACTTC. It codes for CASGTSGSSYEQYF.

V gene TRBV6-2 or TRBV6-3 combines with J gene TRBJ1-1; 9 bases are a match to TRBD1. Trimming at V came to 4 bases and at J to 4 bases, leaving 7 bases not matched to a gene. CDR3 length: 15 amino acids. Germline CDR1 is MNHEY and CDR2 is SVGEGT. The CDR3 spells CASSSTGTGFTEAFF. Written as DNA, the CDR3 is TGTGCCAGCAGTTCTACCGGGACAGGGTTCACTGAAGCTTTCTTT.

This rearrangement joins TRBV6-1 to TRBJ1-1; tentative D call: TRBD1 (5 bases). This CDR3 is 16 amino acids long. Between the trimmed V and J ends, which lost 0 bases and 7 bases, there was a span of 18 bases. The germline gives CDR1 MNHNS, CDR2 SASEGT. CDR3 residues: CASSEAQWGERLEAFF. The CDR3 DNA reads as TGTGCCAGCAGTGAAGCGCAATGGGGGGAGCGGCTTGAAGCTTTCTTT.

The chain uses TRBV30 and TRBJ2-7; D call uncertain. The CDR3 spans 11 residues. Germline CDR1 GTSNPN, CDR2 SVGIG (reference sequence). V was cut by 5 bases and J by 7 bases, with 12 bases left in between. The CDR3 DNA reads as TGTGCCTGGGCCCGAGGTAAAGAGCAGTACTTC. Amino acid sequence: CAWARGKEQYF.

This chain connects TRBV30 to TRBJ1-6; D call uncertain. Deletions cut 0 bases from V and 6 bases from J, with 12 bases between. The CDR3 consists of 15 residues. CDR1 and CDR2 from the germline V gene are GTSNPN and SVGIG (reference sequence). The CDR3 is CAWSVSHGGNSPLHF. CDR3 sequence (DNA): TGTGCCTGGAGTGTAAGCCACGGTGGTAATTCACCCCTCCACTTT.

The chain joins TRBV7-6 to TRBJ1-5; the D is unclear. In germline, CDR1 is SGHVS, CDR2 FNYEAQ. This CDR3 has 16 residues. Between the trimmed V and J ends, which lost 1 base and 0 bases, there was a span of 10 bases. In DNA, the CDR3 is TGTGCCAGCAGCTTAGAAACAGATTATAGCAATCAGCCCCAGCATTTT. Encoded protein: CASSLETDYSNQPQHF. The full variable domain, in which reference TRBV7-6 and TRBJ1-5 provide the parts outside the CDR3, is GAGVSQSPRYKVTKRGQDVALRCDPISGHVSLYWYRQALGQGPEFLTYFNYEAQQDKSGLPNDRFSAERPEGSISTLTIQRTEQRDSAMYRCASSLETDYSNQPQHFGDGTRLSIL.

The chain carries TRBV6-5 and TRBJ2-1; D is unresolved. Germline values: CDR1 MNHEY, CDR2 SVGAGI. The CDR3 is made up of 11 amino acids. Trimming left V 0 bases short and J 10 bases short, with 4 bases between. The CDR3 DNA is TGTGCCAGCAGTTACTCGTCAGAGCAGTTCTTC. Translated, it gives CASSYSSEQFF.

Regarding this clone: One end of the junction fails to match germline, which may point to a read error. The chain uses TRBV3-1 (or the pseudogene TRBV3-2) and TRBJ2-6; no firm D call. This CDR3 comprises 13 residues. In germline, CDR1 is LGHDT, CDR2 YNNKEL (reference sequence). The CDR3 region is CVSSQVGANVLTF. The CDR3, as DNA: TGTGTCAGCAGCCAAGTGGGGGCCAACGTCCTGACTTTC.

This rearrangement joins TRBV9 to TRBJ1-3; D not resolved. Germline-derived CDR1 and CDR2 are SGDLS and YYNGEE. The CDR3 is 14 amino acids. With 5 bases removed from V and 1 base from J, the gap between germline ends came to 10 bases. The CDR3 is CASSQPGSGNTIYF. Here the CDR3 DNA reads TGTGCCAGCAGTCAACCGGGGTCTGGAAACACCATATATTTT.

The chain combines TRBV2 with TRBJ1-1, with no clear D. V was cut by 7 bases and J by 1 base, with 19 bases left in between. This CDR3 contains 16 residues. The germline gives CDR1 SNHLY, CDR2 FYNNEI. For the CDR3, the DNA is TGTGCCAGCACGAGGTTCCCTACTTTCACGAACACTGAAGCTTTCTTT. Translating gives CASTRFPTFTNTEAFF.

CDR3 DNA sequence: TGTGCCAGCAGCCTCACAGGGACAGTCTACACCTTC. Its translation is CASSLTGTVYTF. The chain uses TRBV7-3 and TRBJ1-2, with 7 bases fitting TRBD1. CDR1 and CDR2 from the germline V gene are SGHTA and FQGTGA. V shed 5 bases, J shed 10 bases, and the junction held 7 bases outside the gene matches. The CDR3 has 12 amino acids.

In its sample, this clone was seen a few times. V is TRBV27 and J is TRBJ2-2, with D possibly matching TRBD2 (6 bases). This CDR3 is 15 amino acids long. From germline, CDR1 is MNHEY and CDR2 SMNVEV (reference sequence). V gave up 5 bases and J gave up 1 base, with 11 bases separating them. The DNA of the CDR3 is TGTGCCAGCAGTGTTAAGCGGGTGAACACCGGGGAGCTGTTTTTT. Amino acid sequence: CASSVKRVNTGELFF.

J is TRBJ2-3 and V is TRBV7-2, with D possibly being TRBD2 (6 bases). Trimming left V 3 bases short and J 0 bases short, with 10 bases between. This CDR3 comprises 15 residues. Germline CDR1 reads SGHTA; CDR2 reads FQGNSA. CDR3 sequence: CASSLWRDSTDTQYF. The DNA for the CDR3 is TGTGCCAGCAGCTTGTGGCGGGATAGCACAGATACGCAGTATTTT.

The chain combines TRBV30 with TRBJ2-7, with D perhaps matching TRBD1 (5 bases). CDR1 and CDR2 from the germline V gene are GTSNPN and SVGIG (reference sequence). The ends were cut back, 1 base at V and 4 bases at J, with 8 bases in the middle. CDR3 length: 12 amino acids. CDR3 sequence (DNA): TGTGCCTGGAGTGCAGGGAAATACGAGCAGTACTTC. Its translation is CAWSAGKYEQYF.

This clone occurred once. The chain is built from TRBV28 and TRBJ1-3, with 7 bases aligning to TRBD1. This CDR3 is 14 amino acids long. V trimming: 8 bases; J trimming: 4 bases; junction bases outside the gene matches: 8. From germline, CDR1 is MDHEN and CDR2 SYDVKM. The CDR3 sequence is CASRMRGLGNTIYF. For the CDR3, the DNA is TGTGCCAGCCGAATGAGGGGGCTAGGAAACACCATATATTTT.

The chain links TRBV18 to TRBJ2-3, with 8 bases identical to TRBD2. The CDR3 is made up of 16 amino acids. Losses at the gene ends were 6 bases for V and 5 bases for J; bases not matched to a gene: 13. Germline V CDR1 and CDR2: KGHSH, LQKENI. The CDR3 DNA reads as TGTGCCAGCTCCCCGAGTAGAGCGGGAGTGGGAGATACGCAGTATTTT. It specifies CASSPSRAGVGDTQYF.